The T cell receptor (beta chain) under discussion was sequenced for a study of blood T cell repertoires in COVID-19. The CDR3 totals 13 residues. Trimming cost V 2 bases and J 2 bases, with 6 bases left between them. Germline V gives CDR1 SNHLY, CDR2 FYNNEI. This clone was seen a handful of times. The table came from immunoSEQ multiplex PCR; TCRdb's copy has only in-frame clones and leaves some out. The sample has about 170,000 clones, about 86% seen once. The clonotype originates from a woman in her fifties or sixties in a cohort exposed to, infected with or recovered from COVID-19 (not recorded which). The chain has TRBV2 and TRBJ1-1, with D possibly being TRBD1 (5 bases). The sample taken for sequencing was PBMCs or T cells enriched from blood (not recorded which). The CDR3 DNA reads TGTGCCAGCAGTGAACAGGGAAACACTGAAGCTTTCTTT. As protein: CASSEQGNTEAFF.